One sample yielded the 20 T cell receptor beta chains listed below, sequenced in a study of spatial heterogeneity in lung cancer. A single record per CDR3 protein comes from TCRdb applying MiXCR to the 5' RACE reads. The data contain tens of thousands of distinct CDR3 sequences, less than 15% of them singletons. The sample's time point: sample taken at primary tumor resection. No cells were sorted before sequencing. The whole RNA sequenced was extracted from tumor, nontumor lung or frozen PBMC. The specimen was PBMCs, collected at surgery. The receptor set was obtained from a male donor with early-stage non-small cell lung cancer.

This clonotype turned up a few times. The chain's CDR3 is CATGRDSYNEQFF. In nucleotides, the CDR3 is TGTGCCACCGGGCGGGATTCCTACAATGAGCAGTTCTTC. The rearrangement links TRBV27 to TRBJ2-1, with a weak D call TRBD2 (6 bases). CDR1 MNHEY and CDR2 SMNVEV come from the germline V gene (reference sequence). The CDR3 spans 13 residues. Deletions cut 10 bases from V and 1 base from J, with 11 bases between.

The chain carries TRBV4-2 and TRBJ2-7; TRBD2 matches at 9 bases. The CDR3 extends over 15 amino acids. Trimming took 3 bases from V and 4 from J; bases not matched to a gene: 7. CDR1 LGHNA and CDR2 YNFKEQ come from the germline V gene. The CDR3 nucleotides read TGTGCCAGCAGCCAGAAGGGTAGCGGGAGTTACGAGCAGTACTTC. Amino acid sequence: CASSQKGSGSYEQYF.

This clonotype was observed a handful of times. The chain uses TRBV5-1 and TRBJ2-7, with 8 bases matching TRBD1. This CDR3 contains 16 residues. The junction had 12 bases not matched to a gene; V was cut back by 2 bases and J by 5 bases. Germline V gives CDR1 SGHRS, CDR2 YFSETQ. The DNA for the CDR3 is TGCGCCAGCAGCTTCCGAGGACAGGGAACTATGGACGAGCAGTACTTC. As protein: CASSFRGQGTMDEQYF.

This chain connects TRBV12-3 or TRBV12-4 to TRBJ2-1, with TRBD2 matching over 11 bases. CDR3 size: 15 residues. The V gene end was trimmed by 6 bases and the J gene end by 3 bases; junction bases not matched to a gene: 4. CDR3 residues: CASSRGTSGYNEQFF. The CDR3, as DNA: TGTGCCAGCAGCCGTGGGACTAGCGGCTACAATGAGCAGTTCTTC.

This chain joins TRBV12-3 or TRBV12-4 and TRBJ2-2; D is unresolved. V was cut by 1 base and J by 0 bases, with 3 bases left in between. The CDR3 is 14 residues long. The CDR3 loop is CASSLVANTGELFF. CDR3 nucleotides: TGTGCCAGCAGTTTAGTCGCGAACACCGGGGAGCTGTTTTTT.

This clonotype was picked up a small number of times. V is TRBV12-3 or TRBV12-4 and J is TRBJ2-1; D is possibly TRBD1 (5 bases). The CDR3 has 15 amino acids. The V gene lost 9 bases and the J gene lost 4 bases, with 19 bases spanning the gap. This CDR3 reads CASYRAGSRYNEQFF. CDR3 nucleotide sequence: TGTGCCAGTTACCGCGCAGGGTCAAGGTACAATGAGCAGTTCTTC.

The V gene is TRBV7-2, the J gene TRBJ1-1; tentatively, D is TRBD1 (5 bases). Trimming removed 2 bases from V and 3 bases from J, with 16 bases in between. From germline, CDR1 is SGHTA and CDR2 FQGNSA. This CDR3 has 16 amino acids. Here the CDR3 reads CASSLMWGAADTEAFF. The CDR3 bases are TGTGCCAGCAGCTTAATGTGGGGCGCAGCGGACACTGAAGCTTTCTTT.

This sequence joins TRBV11-2 and TRBJ1-2, with no clear D. V lost 5 bases and J lost 2, with 6 bases in between. CDR3 length: 12 residues. Germline values: CDR1 SGHAT, CDR2 FQNNGV. As DNA, the CDR3 is TGTGCCAGCAGCCTGCGGAACTATGGCTACACCTTC. Its translation is CASSLRNYGYTF.

A few counts support this clonotype. The V call is TRBV2, the J call TRBJ1-5, with D uncertain. In germline, CDR1 is SNHLY, CDR2 FYNNEI. There are 16 residues in the CDR3. V was shortened by 7 bases and J by 4 bases, with 20 bases between the two germline ends. This chain's CDR3 is CASKTNIDTWNQPQHF. The CDR3, as DNA: TGTGCCAGCAAAACAAATATCGACACCTGGAATCAGCCCCAGCATTTT.

The chain links TRBV20-1 to TRBJ1-4, with D perhaps TRBD1 (6 bases). Germline V lookup: CDR1 DFQATT, CDR2 SNEGSKA (reference sequence). The V and J ends lost 5 bases and 11 bases respectively, with 27 bases between them. This CDR3 has 16 amino acids. The CDR3 loop is CSASPTGTQLVGKLFF. CDR3 DNA sequence: TGCAGTGCTTCCCCAACCGGGACACAGCTTGTGGGTAAACTGTTTTTT.

On this clonotype: Possible read error: a much larger clone is one base away. DNA of the CDR3: TGTGTCAGCAGCTTAGCGGGCCCTCTCTGGTTCTTC. Translation gives CVSSLAGPLWFF. This chain joins TRBV7-2 and TRBJ2-1; 7 bases map to TRBD2. The CDR3 has 12 residues. The V gene's germline CDR1 is SGHTA and CDR2 FQGNSA.

Worth noting for this clonotype: The junction and the germline gene differ at one end; a read error may be behind it. The chain has TRBV3-1 and TRBJ2-1; 7 nucleotides line up with TRBD2. The CDR3 contains 17 residues. CDR1 LGHDT and CDR2 YNNKEL come from the germline V gene (reference sequence). The CDR3 DNA is TGTGCCAACAGCCAAGGCCCCTCTAGCGGACTATACAATGAGCAGTTCTTC. As protein: CANSQGPSSGLYNEQFF.

The chain joins TRBV10-3 to TRBJ1-1; TRBD1 agrees at 8 bases. This CDR3 has 15 amino acids. Germline-derived CDR1 and CDR2 are ENHRY and SYGVKD. Losses at the gene ends were 6 bases for V and 3 bases for J; bases not matched to a gene: 9. The CDR3 sequence is CAISFTGTGDTEAFF. The CDR3 bases are TGTGCCATCAGCTTCACCGGGACAGGAGACACTGAAGCTTTCTTT.

This chain uses TRBV10-3 with TRBJ2-5; D ambiguous. V shed 0 bases and J shed 7 bases, with 6 bases lying between them. Germline CDR1 reads ENHRY; CDR2 reads SYGVKD. This CDR3 has 12 residues. The CDR3 DNA follows: TGTGCCATCAGTGAGTCGTCAGGGACCCAGTACTTC. This gives the protein CAISESSGTQYF.

The chain combines TRBV6-6 with TRBJ1-5; D remains unclear. CDR1 is MNHNY, CDR2 SVGAGI, per germline (reference sequence). The V gene lost 2 bases and the J gene lost 6 bases, with 11 bases spanning the gap. The CDR3 is 14 residues long. CDR3 sequence (DNA): TGTGCCAGCAGTTACGGTGGGGAGAGTCAGCCCCAGCATTTT. Its translation: CASSYGGESQPQHF.

Only a few counts were recorded for this clonotype. V usage is TRBV2 and J usage is TRBJ1-2; 7 positions agree with TRBD1. Trimming removed 6 bases from V and 5 bases from J; junction bases left unmatched: 15. Looked up from germline, CDR1 is SNHLY and CDR2 is FYNNEI. There are 16 residues in the CDR3. DNA of the CDR3: TGTGCCAGCAGCGGGACTCGGGACAGAGTCGGTTATGGCTACACCTTC. This gives the protein CASSGTRDRVGYGYTF. Based on the CDR3 plus reference TRBV2 and TRBJ1-2, the full variable domain is EPEVTQTPSHQVTQMGQEVILRCVPISNHLYFYWYRQILGQKVEFLVSFYNNEISEKSEIFDDQFSVERPDGSNFTLKIRSTKLEDSAMYFCASSGTRDRVGYGYTFGSGTRLTVV.

The rearrangement links TRBV20-1 to TRBJ1-3, with D tentatively TRBD1 (6 bases). CDR3 size: 14 residues. CDR1 is DFQATT, CDR2 SNEGSKA, per germline (reference sequence). The V and J ends lost 0 bases and 2 bases respectively, with 8 bases between them. Here the CDR3 reads CSARDRGTGNTIYF. CDR3 DNA: TGCAGTGCTAGAGATAGGGGGACTGGAAACACCATATATTTT.

This clonotype has just a few counts. The rearrangement joins TRBV29-1 to TRBJ1-1, with D unclear. The CDR3 is made up of 15 amino acids. The germline CDR1 and CDR2 sequences are SQVTM and ANQGSEA. Trimming pared 0 bases from V and 3 bases from J, leaving 14 bases between. CDR3 coding DNA: TGCAGCGTTGAAGATCCGGTTAGGCGGCACACTGAAGCTTTCTTT. Translated: CSVEDPVRRHTEAFF.

This clonotype appeared many times. The rearrangement links TRBV12-3 or TRBV12-4 to TRBJ2-2, with TRBD2 matching 10 bases. This CDR3 comprises 16 residues. Unmatched junction bases numbered 7, after V lost 5 bases and J lost 4 bases. As DNA, the CDR3 is TGTGCCAGCAGTCCCGGACTAGCGGCGGGCACCGGGGAGCTGTTTTTT. It is translated as CASSPGLAAGTGELFF.

This clonotype was recorded a few times. The chain employs TRBV5-1 and TRBJ1-1, with 9 bases lining up with TRBD1. CDR3 size: 16 residues. V dropped 2 bases and J dropped 6; count of bases not matched to a gene: 11. CDR1 SGHRS and CDR2 YFSETQ come from the germline V gene. CDR3 loop: CASSFSGTGTYAEAFF. CDR3 nucleotide sequence: TGCGCCAGCAGCTTTTCGGGGACAGGGACATATGCTGAAGCTTTCTTT.